This is a list of T cell receptor beta chains from one sample in a study of blood T cell repertoires in COVID-19. Assay: immunoSEQ multiplex PCR; the TCRdb copy retains only in-frame clones and omits some. The profile covers fewer than 250,000 clones, with 87% appearing a single time and 7.2% taken by the ten largest. Sequenced sample: PBMCs or T cells enriched from blood (not recorded which). The receptors derive from a young man in a cohort exposed to, infected with or recovered from COVID-19 (not recorded which). The CDR3 runs from the conserved cysteine through the conserved F or W. Each record gives: CDR3 protein, CDR3 DNA, clone size, J gene, D gene, V gene. A D gene is named only where the DNA matches it firmly. Rows may omit the clone size; those that give it use once, few, many or a size class.

CSASSGMGSPLHF	TGCAGTGCTAGTTCGGGGATGGGTTCACCCCTCCACTTT	-	TRBJ1-6	-	TRBV20-1
CASSFSGTGQFF	TGTGCCAGCAGTTTTTCCGGGACAGGGCAGTTCTTC	-	TRBJ2-1	TRBD1	TRBV27
CASSQFVQGTAGYTF	TGTGCCAGCAGCCAATTTGTCCAGGGGACGGCTGGCTACACCTTC	-	TRBJ1-2	-	TRBV16
CSASDTSGSYEQYF	TGCAGTGCTAGTGATACTAGCGGATCCTACGAGCAGTACTTC	once	TRBJ2-7	TRBD2	TRBV20-1
CASSLLGGGEKLFF	TGCGCCAGCAGCTTGTTGGGGGGTGGAGAAAAACTGTTTTTT	-	TRBJ1-4	-	TRBV5-1
CASSFGGLGTEAFF	TGTGCCAGCAGCTTCGGGGGGCTAGGCACTGAAGCTTTCTTT	-	TRBJ1-1	-	TRBV3-1/TRBV3-2
CASSELLGTEAFF	TGTGCCAGCAGTGAATTACTAGGCACTGAAGCTTTCTTT	-	TRBJ1-1	-	TRBV25-1
CASSLWGTRDETQYF	TGTGCCAGCAGCCTGTGGGGGACTAGGGACGAGACCCAGTACTTC	-	TRBJ2-5	TRBD2	TRBV3-1/TRBV3-2
CASSIHQKNTEAFF	TGTGCCAGTAGTATCCATCAGAAGAACACTGAAGCTTTCTTT	-	TRBJ1-1	-	TRBV19
CASSLGGGPSYEQYF	TGTGCCAGCAGCTTGGGAGGGGGTCCCTCCTACGAGCAGTACTTC	-	TRBJ2-7	-	TRBV11-3
CASSVVERNEQFF	TGTGCCAGCAGCGTAGTTGAGCGAAATGAGCAGTTCTTC	-	TRBJ2-1	-	TRBV9
CASSQDSTSGRETQYF	TGTGCCAGCAGCCAAGATTCGACTAGCGGGAGAGAGACCCAGTACTTC	-	TRBJ2-5	TRBD2	TRBV3-1/TRBV3-2
CASSLHEFLYNEQFF	TGTGCCAGCAGCCTCCACGAGTTTCTCTACAATGAGCAGTTCTTC	-	TRBJ2-1	-	TRBV3-1/TRBV3-2
CASSLVPRETQYF	TGTGCCAGCAGCTTAGTCCCCCGAGAGACCCAGTACTTC	-	TRBJ2-5	-	TRBV7-8
CASSPGTGSTDTQYF	TGTGCCAGCAGCCCCGGGACAGGGAGCACAGATACGCAGTATTTT	-	TRBJ2-3	TRBD1	TRBV6-5
CASSPGQNEKLFF	TGTGCCAGCTCGCCGGGACAGAATGAAAAACTGTTTTTT	-	TRBJ1-4	TRBD1	TRBV18
CASSQVIRGPSTGELFF	TGTGCCAGCAGCCAAGTCATCAGGGGGCCGAGCACCGGGGAGCTGTTTTTT	-	TRBJ2-2	TRBD1	TRBV3-1/TRBV3-2
CASSITGAPRNEQFF	TGTGCCAGCAGTATTACAGGGGCTCCTCGTAATGAGCAGTTCTTC	few	TRBJ2-1	TRBD1	TRBV27
CASSLPRRFNSNQPQHF	TGTGCCAGCAGCTTACCCAGGAGGTTCAACAGCAATCAGCCCCAGCATTTT	few	TRBJ1-5	-	TRBV7-8
CASSEAPGRGFSGANVLTF	TGTGCCAGCAGTGAAGCGCCGGGCAGGGGGTTCTCTGGGGCCAACGTCCTGACTTTC	once	TRBJ2-6	TRBD1	TRBV6-1
CASSQTTGGQETQYF	TGTGCCAGCTCACAAACGACAGGGGGCCAAGAGACCCAGTACTTC	-	TRBJ2-5	TRBD1	TRBV18
CASSYGGQPGPQEAFF	TGTGCCAGCAGTTACGGGGGCCAGCCAGGCCCCCAGGAAGCTTTCTTT	-	TRBJ1-1	-	TRBV6-5
CASSLTPEGAISGNTIYF	TGTGCCAGCAGCTTAACCCCAGAGGGGGCGATCTCTGGAAACACCATATATTTT	-	TRBJ1-3	TRBD1	TRBV7-6
CASSQLQGIGEQFF	TGTGCCAGCAGCCAACTCCAGGGGATCGGTGAGCAGTTCTTC	-	TRBJ2-1	-	TRBV3-1/TRBV3-2
CASSSNTGELFF	TGTGCCAGCAGCTCCAATACCGGGGAGCTGTTTTTT	-	TRBJ2-2	-	TRBV7-3
CASSSGQSSYNSPLHF	TGTGCCAGCAGTTCCGGACAGAGCTCCTATAATTCACCCCTCCACTTT	-	TRBJ1-6	-	TRBV6-2/TRBV6-3
CATSDLRSGNGYTF	TGTGCCACCAGTGATTTGCGGTCCGGGAATGGCTACACCTTC	-	TRBJ1-2	-	TRBV24-1
CASSWEQGADTEAFF	TGCGCCAGCAGCTGGGAACAGGGGGCGGACACTGAAGCTTTCTTT	-	TRBJ1-1	TRBD1	TRBV5-1
CSAVLQVVGGYTF	TGCAGCGCCGTACTACAGGTGGTTGGCGGCTACACCTTC	-	TRBJ1-2	-	TRBV29-1
CASRSWSGSNQPQHF	TGTGCCAGCAGGTCGTGGTCAGGGAGCAATCAGCCCCAGCATTTT	-	TRBJ1-5	-	TRBV6-5
CASRHPVSYGYTF	TGTGCCAGCAGGCACCCGGTCTCCTATGGCTACACCTTC	-	TRBJ1-2	-	TRBV9
CASSISLGGRLNTEAFF	TGTGCCAGTAGTATTTCATTGGGGGGACGACTGAACACTGAAGCTTTCTTT	once	TRBJ1-1	-	TRBV19
CASSPPRGGEETQYF	TGTGCCAGCTCACCACCACGGGGTGGAGAAGAGACCCAGTACTTC	once	TRBJ2-5	-	TRBV18
CSVVGGDNYGYTF	TGCAGCGTTGTAGGGGGAGATAACTATGGCTACACCTTC	-	TRBJ1-2	-	TRBV29-1
CASSRDLLAGGEQYF	TGTGCCAGTAGTAGGGACCTACTAGCGGGAGGCGAGCAGTACTTC	-	TRBJ2-7	TRBD2	TRBV19
CASSPGGEPEAFF	TGTGCCAGCAGTCCAGGGGGAGAGCCTGAAGCTTTCTTT	-	TRBJ1-1	TRBD1	TRBV6-5
CASSIGAGTSGTRANEQYF	TGTGCCAGTAGTATAGGCGCCGGGACTAGCGGGACAAGGGCCAACGAGCAGTACTTC	-	TRBJ2-7	TRBD2	TRBV19
CASSITGKNEQYF	TGTGCCAGTAGTATAACGGGGAAGAACGAGCAGTACTTC	many	TRBJ2-7	-	TRBV19
CATSRDSPLTVSNEKLFF	TGTGCCACCAGCAGAGATTCCCCATTGACAGTGAGCAATGAAAAACTGTTTTTT	-	TRBJ1-4	-	TRBV15
CARSLYPDSDTQYF	TGTGCCAGAAGCTTGTACCCAGACTCAGATACGCAGTATTTT	once	TRBJ2-3	-	TRBV5-3
CASSPPGREQYF	TGTGCCAGCAGCCCCCCGGGGAGGGAGCAGTACTTC	-	TRBJ2-7	-	TRBV3-1/TRBV3-2
CASSARGETQYF	TGTGCCAGCAGCGCCAGGGGAGAGACCCAGTACTTC	-	TRBJ2-5	-	TRBV9
CASSPWAGAEGANVLTF	TGCGCCAGCAGCCCTTGGGCAGGGGCGGAAGGGGCCAACGTCCTGACTTTC	-	TRBJ2-6	-	TRBV10-2
CASSLVGRGNTEAFF	TGTGCCAGCAGTTTAGTGGGAAGGGGAAACACTGAAGCTTTCTTT	-	TRBJ1-1	-	TRBV27
CASSSGLAEPYEQYF	TGTGCCAGCAGCTCGGGACTAGCGGAACCCTACGAGCAGTACTTC	-	TRBJ2-7	TRBD2	TRBV6-5
CATSGGLAGGSAGELFF	TGTGCCACCAGCGGGGGACTAGCGGGAGGGTCGGCCGGGGAGCTGTTTTTT	-	TRBJ2-2	TRBD2	TRBV15
CASSLGLAGGPGGDEQFF	TGCGCCAGCAGCTTGGGGCTAGCGGGAGGGCCAGGGGGAGATGAGCAGTTCTTC	-	TRBJ2-1	TRBD2	TRBV5-1
CASSILNPGQLAKNIQYF	TGTGCCAGTAGTATTTTGAATCCGGGACAACTAGCCAAAAACATTCAGTACTTC	-	TRBJ2-4	-	TRBV19
CASSEGQGVKEQYF	TGTGCCAGCAGCGAGGGACAGGGGGTGAAAGAGCAGTACTTC	-	TRBJ2-7	TRBD1	TRBV6-5
CASTEGRGRAYEQYF	TGCGCCAGCACCGAAGGTCGCGGGAGAGCCTACGAGCAGTACTTC	-	TRBJ2-7	TRBD2	TRBV10-2
CASSRSSDSYNEQFF	TGTGCCAGCAGCCGATCTAGCGACTCCTACAATGAGCAGTTCTTC	-	TRBJ2-1	-	TRBV14
CASSVAPQGDQPQHF	TGTGCCAGCAGCGTAGCCCCCCAGGGGGATCAGCCCCAGCATTTT	-	TRBJ1-5	TRBD1	TRBV9
CASRQGGAGNEQFF	TGTGCCAGCAGGCAAGGAGGGGCCGGCAATGAGCAGTTCTTC	-	TRBJ2-1	-	TRBV2
CASSFNNQPQHF	TGTGCCAGCAGTTTCAACAATCAGCCCCAGCATTTT	few	TRBJ1-5	-	TRBV12-3/TRBV12-4